This T cell receptor beta chain was sequenced for a study of metastatic and nonmetastatic thyroid tumors. Ahead of thyroid surgery, no patient had received treatment of any kind. V shed 4 bases and J shed 13 bases, with 11 bases lying between them. The CDR3 is 11 amino acids. Germline CDR1 is MNHEY and CDR2 is SMNVEV (reference sequence). MiXCR re-clonotyped the PCR reads for TCRdb. Among roughly 48,000 clones listed, around 20% were seen once. This clone was seen at least ten times. The rearrangement uses TRBV27 and TRBJ2-1; no clear D. The source of this sequence is a male donor with papillary thyroid cancer or a benign thyroid nodule (not recorded which). Some clones in this sample may be carry-over from other donors' samples. Sequences were obtained from blood. The CDR3 region has the DNA TGTGCCAGCAGTTCCGATAAAGATCAGTTCTTC. Translation: CASSSDKDQFF.